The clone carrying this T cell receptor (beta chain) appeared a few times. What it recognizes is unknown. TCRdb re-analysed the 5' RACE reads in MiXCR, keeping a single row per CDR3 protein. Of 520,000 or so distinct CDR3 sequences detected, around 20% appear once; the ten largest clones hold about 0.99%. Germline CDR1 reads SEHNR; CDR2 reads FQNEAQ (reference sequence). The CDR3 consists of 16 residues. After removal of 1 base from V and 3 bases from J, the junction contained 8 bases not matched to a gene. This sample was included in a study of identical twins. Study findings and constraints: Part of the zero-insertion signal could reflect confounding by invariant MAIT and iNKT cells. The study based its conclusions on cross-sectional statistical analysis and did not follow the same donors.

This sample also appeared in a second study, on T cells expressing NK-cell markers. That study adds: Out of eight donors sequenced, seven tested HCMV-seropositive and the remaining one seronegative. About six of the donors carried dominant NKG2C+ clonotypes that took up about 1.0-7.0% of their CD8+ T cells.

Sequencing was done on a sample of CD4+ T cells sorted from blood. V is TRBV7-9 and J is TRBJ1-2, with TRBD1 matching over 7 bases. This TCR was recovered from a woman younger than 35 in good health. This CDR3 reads CASSLVRAGGDYGYTF. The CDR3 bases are TGTGCCAGCAGCTTAGTAAGGGCAGGGGGTGACTATGGCTACACCTTC.